Only a few counts were recorded for the clone carrying this TCR beta chain. Antigen specificity is unknown. This sample was taken from a study of T-cell memory formation after mild COVID-19. The ends were cut back, 1 base at V and 10 bases at J, with 7 bases in the middle. CDR3 length: 11 amino acids. Germline V lookup: CDR1 LGHDT, CDR2 YNNKEL (reference sequence). Regarding the study as a whole: Among clones contracting day 15 to 85, CD4/CD8 was balanced, whereas later expanders leaned CD4+. Confirmation of SARS-CoV-2 specificity was lacking for second-wave clones peaking day 37.

TCRdb independently ran MiXCR on the 5' RACE reads; one entry per CDR3 protein. This sample carries 470,000 or so distinct CDR3 sequences, roughly 18% of them seen once, and the ten largest clones take 20% to 25%. The TCR comes from a man aged 18-30 years who had mild COVID-19 (a few samples of this study predate the infection). Cell type and time point are not known. This sequence joins TRBV3-1 and TRBJ1-1; D may be TRBD1 (6 bases). The sequenced material came from PBMCs or a T cell subset sorted from them (not recorded which). DNA of the CDR3: TGTGCCAGCAGCCAAGGAGGGGGAGCTTTCTTT. Its protein product is CASSQGGGAFF.